A selection of T cell receptor beta chains follows, all from one sample in a study of Graves' ophthalmopathy and Graves' hyperthyroidism. TCRdb reanalysed the multiplex PCR reads using MiXCR and keeps one entry per CDR3 protein. Here the sample spans over a million distinct CDR3 sequences, roughly 35% being singletons. Sequenced input: peripheral blood or thyroid tissue (not recorded which). The receptors were sampled from an adult man with Graves' hyperthyroidism. CDR3s include the opening cysteine and the closing phenylalanine or tryptophan.

CDR3 protein	J gene	CDR3 length	V gene
CASSLRGRGRALSNQPQHF	TRBJ1-5	19	TRBV5-5
CASSAPGTGGPSSSYERYF	TRBJ2-7	19	TRBV7-8
CASSQEPGARYEQFF	TRBJ2-1	15	TRBV5-8
CASSLGTGGTQYF	TRBJ2-5	13	TRBV2
CASSYSWTGGDQPQHF	TRBJ1-5	16	TRBV6-2/TRBV6-3
CAISKSSPEDYEQYF	TRBJ2-7	15	TRBV10-3
CASSDAGLPTQYF	TRBJ2-5	13	TRBV6-6
CASRTPGRSNEKLFF	TRBJ1-4	15	TRBV10-3
CASSLDHSPNSPLHF	TRBJ1-6	15	TRBV7-2
CATSRVAGTEHGYTF	TRBJ1-2	15	TRBV15
CASSPATGEVAFF	TRBJ1-1	13	TRBV6-5
CASRQRTGEYEQYF	TRBJ2-7	14	TRBV11-3
CASSQEWGHPSSGYTF	TRBJ1-2	16	TRBV4-3
CASRPGGQGLYEQYF	TRBJ2-7	15	TRBV28
CASSDRDRVGGNTIYF	TRBJ1-3	16	TRBV9
CASSASTYEQYF	TRBJ2-7	12	TRBV28